The rows below give T cell receptor beta chains drawn from one sample of a study of cytomegalovirus exposure and HLA in healthy donors. Assay used: immunoSEQ multiplex PCR; TCRdb lists only in-frame clones, some missing. This table has 170,000 or so clones, over 70% appearing once. The specimen was PBMCs. The source is a man aged 25 to 40 in good health and CMV-seropositive. Each CDR3 is given with its conserved first and last residue. The order of the fields is V gene, J gene, D gene, clone size, CDR3 DNA, CDR3 protein. A D gene is named only where the DNA matches it firmly. Clone size, where shown, is once, few, many, or a class for clones that have expanded.

V gene: TRBV6-1; J gene: TRBJ2-2; D gene: .; clone size: .; CDR3 DNA: TGTGCCAGCAGTGAAGGACTCTGGGAGGACACCGGGGAGCTGTTTTTT; CDR3 protein: CASSEGLWEDTGELFF
V gene: TRBV5-1; J gene: TRBJ2-7; D gene: .; clone size: .; CDR3 DNA: TGCGCCAGCAGTCCTGATTTGACGGGATCCTACGAGCAGTACTTC; CDR3 protein: CASSPDLTGSYEQYF
V gene: TRBV11-2; J gene: TRBJ2-7; D gene: .; clone size: .; CDR3 DNA: TGTGCCAGCAGCTTAGGGGCGGGAAGATACGAGCAGTACTTC; CDR3 protein: CASSLGAGRYEQYF
V gene: TRBV5-1; J gene: TRBJ2-7; D gene: TRBD1; clone size: .; CDR3 DNA: TGCGCCAGCAGCGTCCGGGACAGCTCCTACGAGCAGTACTTC; CDR3 protein: CASSVRDSSYEQYF
V gene: TRBV9; J gene: TRBJ2-5; D gene: TRBD1; clone size: .; CDR3 DNA: TGTGCCAGCAGCGCCCGGACAGGGGTCGGGGAGACCCAGTACTTC; CDR3 protein: CASSARTGVGETQYF
V gene: TRBV7-9; J gene: TRBJ1-2; D gene: .; clone size: .; CDR3 DNA: TGTTCCAGCAGCGACAGGAACCACTATGGCTACACCTTC; CDR3 protein: CSSSDRNHYGYTF
V gene: TRBV7-8; J gene: TRBJ2-1; D gene: .; clone size: .; CDR3 DNA: TGTGCCAGCAGCTTAAAGCGATTATCCTACAATGAGCAGTTCTTC; CDR3 protein: CASSLKRLSYNEQFF
V gene: TRBV7-8; J gene: TRBJ1-4; D gene: .; clone size: .; CDR3 DNA: TGTGCCAGCAGCGAAAAAAAAGGGACTCCAACGGGGGAAAAACTGTTTTTT; CDR3 protein: CASSEKKGTPTGEKLFF
V gene: TRBV9; J gene: TRBJ1-1; D gene: .; clone size: once; CDR3 DNA: TGTGCCAGCAGCGTTTTACAGGGCAACACTGAAGCTTTCTTT; CDR3 protein: CASSVLQGNTEAFF
V gene: TRBV6-5; J gene: TRBJ2-3; D gene: TRBD2; clone size: .; CDR3 DNA: TGTGCCAGCAGTCGGAGCGGGGCCCGGACAGATACGCAGTATTTT; CDR3 protein: CASSRSGARTDTQYF
V gene: TRBV7-6; J gene: TRBJ2-7; D gene: .; clone size: .; CDR3 DNA: TGTGCCAGCAGCCCCAGAGGATACTACGAGCAGTACTTC; CDR3 protein: CASSPRGYYEQYF
V gene: TRBV21-1; J gene: TRBJ2-1; D gene: .; clone size: .; CDR3 DNA: TGTGCCAGCACCAAAGGGGAGAGTGAGCAGTTCTTC; CDR3 protein: CASTKGESEQFF
V gene: TRBV10-2; J gene: TRBJ2-2; D gene: .; clone size: .; CDR3 DNA: TGCGCCAGCGGGAGTACCGGGGAGCTGTTTTTT; CDR3 protein: CASGSTGELFF
V gene: TRBV7-2; J gene: TRBJ2-7; D gene: .; clone size: .; CDR3 DNA: TGTGCCAGCAGCCGGACTCCACAAGAGAACTACGAGCAGTACTTC; CDR3 protein: CASSRTPQENYEQYF